The clone carrying this T cell receptor beta chain was recorded only once. The antigen is unknown. A single base separates this from a much larger clone, so it may be a read error. From the 5' RACE reads, TCRdb called clonotypes with MiXCR, one entry per CDR3 protein. The table has about 120,000 distinct CDR3 sequences, more than 7.5% seen once. This record belongs to a study of T cells after yellow fever vaccination. Germline CDR1 is SQVTM and CDR2 is ANQGSEA. This CDR3 contains 13 residues. Trimming stripped 6 bases from V and 0 bases from J, with 12 bases between. General study findings and limits: Post-booster reappearance was seen for most primary-vaccination clones (nearly 97% CD4, 75% to 90% CD8). Although the secondary response was weaker, it peaked faster, at day 5 versus 15.

J is TRBJ2-7 and V is TRBV29-1; D possibly uses TRBD1 or TRBD2 (5 bases each). Sequencing was performed on CD8+ T cells sorted from PBMCs, taken 45 days after the yellow fever booster vaccination. This receptor was obtained from a man aged 30-40 years who received the YFV17D yellow fever vaccine. Here the CDR3 reads CSVRDGNSYEQYF. In DNA form, the CDR3 reads TGCAGCGTCCGGGACGGGAACTCCTACGAGCAGTACTTC.